Below are 25 T cell receptor beta chains sequenced from a single sample in a study of shared clonotypes between healthy human individuals. Assay: immunoSEQ multiplex PCR; the TCRdb copy retains only in-frame clones and omits some. The repertoire holds approximately 98,000 clones, 55% to 70% seen once, with roughly a quarter in the top ten. The sample taken for sequencing was memory CD8+ T cells sorted from blood. As for subset: CD45RO+ cells pooled with CCR7-negative TemRA cells. The origin of the receptors is a woman aged 25 to 39 in good health.

This clone was seen more than once but under ten times. The chain uses TRBV7-3 and TRBJ2-2; tentative D call: TRBD2 (6 bases). The ends were cut back, 1 base at V and 2 bases at J, with 14 bases in the middle. The CDR3 length is 17 residues. The germline V gene has CDR1 SGHTA and CDR2 FQGTGA. CDR3 in DNA: TGTGCCAGCAGCTTAATCGTTTCGCGGGGAAACACCGGGGAGCTGTTTTTT. It codes for CASSLIVSRGNTGELFF.

V and J are TRBV7-3 and TRBJ1-1; TRBD1 is a possible D gene (6 bases). V shed 2 bases and J shed 0 bases, with 16 bases lying between them. Germline CDR1 SGHTA, CDR2 FQGTGA. The CDR3 covers 17 residues. The CDR3: CASSLVGGHAVNTEAFF. As DNA, the CDR3 is TGTGCCAGCAGCTTAGTGGGGGGGCACGCCGTGAACACTGAAGCTTTCTTT.

This clone was recorded many times. V and J are TRBV15 and TRBJ2-1; 11 bases match TRBD2. CDR3 length equals 16 residues. Per germline, CDR1 LNHNV and CDR2 YYDKDF (reference sequence). V was clipped by 1 base and J by 7 bases; unmatched bases: 6. The DNA for the CDR3 is TGTGCCACCAGCAGAGCATCTAGCGGGAGGCTAAATGAGCAGTTCTTC. Protein sequence: CATSRASSGRLNEQFF.

The chain recombines TRBV11-2 with TRBJ2-6; 8 bases are a match to TRBD1. This CDR3 region has 17 residues. Germline CDR1 is SGHAT and CDR2 is FQNNGV. With V trimmed by 3 bases and J by 1 base, 5 bases remained unmatched. The CDR3 DNA reads TGTGCCAGCAGCTTCCCCAGGGGGCTTTCTGGGGCCAACGTCCTGACTTTC. It specifies CASSFPRGLSGANVLTF.

The CDR3 sequence is CASSLAIVRLAGAAEQFF. The CDR3 DNA reads as TGTGCCAGCAGCTTAGCCATAGTACGTCTAGCGGGAGCTGCTGAGCAGTTCTTC. The V call is TRBV7-2, the J call TRBJ2-1, with TRBD2 identical over 10 bases. With V trimmed by 0 bases and J by 9 bases, 14 bases remained unmatched. CDR1 and CDR2 from the germline V gene are SGHTA and FQGNSA. The CDR3 consists of 18 residues.

This chain's CDR3 is CASSRGETQYF. In nucleotides, the CDR3 is TGTGCCAGCTCACGGGGAGAGACCCAGTACTTC. The chain joins TRBV18 to TRBJ2-5; D is ambiguous. Germline V gives CDR1 KGHSH, CDR2 LQKENI. V shed 4 bases and J shed 4 bases, with 4 bases lying between them. This CDR3 comprises 11 residues.

The rearrangement links TRBV19 to TRBJ2-6; D gene ambiguous. Germline V CDR1 and CDR2: LNHDA, SQIVND (reference sequence). The CDR3 is 16 residues long. V was shortened by 3 bases and J by 1 base, with 10 bases between the two germline ends. Written as DNA, the CDR3 is TGTGCCAGTAGTATCGAAGAAGGTTCTGGGGCCAACGTCCTGACTTTC. Amino acids: CASSIEEGSGANVLTF.

The count of this clone is one. This rearrangement joins TRBV7-9 to TRBJ2-7, with 7 bases lining up with TRBD1. Looked up from germline, CDR1 is SEHNR and CDR2 is FQNEAQ (reference sequence). V lost 5 bases and J lost 5; bases outside the gene matches: 18. The CDR3 is 17 residues long. The CDR3: CASSPPAVGTVLHEQYF. DNA for the CDR3: TGTGCCAGCAGCCCCCCAGCAGTCGGGACAGTTCTCCACGAGCAGTACTTC.

The V call is TRBV7-2, the J call TRBJ2-7, with D uncertain. From germline, CDR1 is SGHTA and CDR2 FQGNSA. The ends were cut back, 7 bases at V and 7 bases at J, with 11 bases in the middle. The CDR3 spans 11 residues. CDR3 sequence reads: CASTSLGEQYF. The DNA of the CDR3 is TGTGCCAGCACCTCATTGGGAGAGCAGTACTTC.

The chain has TRBV28 and TRBJ1-2; 7 positions match TRBD1. The V gene end was trimmed by 5 bases and the J gene end by 6 bases; junction bases not matched to a gene: 12. CDR3 length: 15 amino acids. Germline CDR1 and CDR2: MDHEN and SYDVKM. CDR3 protein: CASSRKPGGQDGYTF. CDR3 coding DNA: TGTGCCAGCAGTCGAAAACCAGGGGGTCAGGATGGCTACACCTTC.

The chain couples TRBV25-1 to TRBJ2-7, with 11 positions matching TRBD2. V dropped 6 bases and J dropped 4; count of bases not matched to a gene: 2. CDR1 and CDR2 (germline): MGHDK, SYGVNS. This CDR3 is built from 13 residues. In DNA, the CDR3 is TGTGCCAGCAGGACTAGCGGGATGTACGAGCAGTACTTC. This translates into CASRTSGMYEQYF.

The chain couples TRBV15 to TRBJ2-1; possibly TRBD1 or TRBD2 for D (5 bases each). In germline, CDR1 is LNHNV, CDR2 YYDKDF (reference sequence). Trimming removed 5 bases from V and 2 bases from J, with 16 bases in between. This CDR3 is built from 16 residues. The CDR3 sequence is CATSRSGTYAYNEQFF. The CDR3 nucleotides read TGTGCCACCAGCCGATCCGGGACCTACGCCTACAATGAGCAGTTCTTC.

This rearrangement joins TRBV29-1 to TRBJ1-3; no definite D call. V was clipped by 6 bases and J by 2 bases, with 20 bases between them. CDR1 SQVTM and CDR2 ANQGSEA come from the germline V gene. The CDR3 covers 16 residues. CDR3 DNA sequence: TGCAGCGTGGTGCCGGACCCCGCCGGGGCTGGAAACACCATATATTTT. It specifies CSVVPDPAGAGNTIYF.

The chain employs TRBV7-9 and TRBJ2-1; 7 bases align to TRBD2. The CDR3 loop spans 14 amino acids. Germline lookup yields CDR1 SEHNR and CDR2 FQNEAQ (reference sequence). Trimming at V came to 3 bases and at J to 4 bases, leaving 3 bases not matched to a gene. As DNA, the CDR3 is TGTGCCAGCAGCTTGGGGACTATATACAATGAGCAGTTCTTC. Its translation: CASSLGTIYNEQFF.

V is TRBV7-8 and J is TRBJ2-1; TRBD2 matches at 12 bases. J gave up 4 bases and V 8 bases, and 6 bases lay outside the gene matches. Germline V gene sequence: CDR1 SGHVS, CDR2 FQNEAQ. This CDR3 is built from 15 residues. This CDR3 reads CASRYLAGGYNEQFF. CDR3 sequence (DNA): TGTGCCAGCCGATACCTAGCGGGAGGGTACAATGAGCAGTTCTTC. Supplemented by reference TRBV7-8 and TRBJ2-1, the full variable domain reads GAGVSQSPRYKVAKRGQDVALRCDPISGHVSLFWYQQALGQGPEFLTYFQNEAQLDKSGLPSDRFFAERPEGSVSTLKIQRTQQEDSAVYLCASRYLAGGYNEQFFGPGTRLTVL.

J is TRBJ2-7 and V is TRBV5-6, with TRBD2 matching over 10 bases. The CDR3 spans 14 residues. Germline CDR1 reads SGHDT; CDR2 reads YYEEEE. J gave up 1 base and V 4 bases, and 2 bases lay outside the gene matches. CDR3 protein: CASSPGLASYEQYF. The CDR3 DNA follows: TGTGCCAGCAGCCCGGGACTAGCGTCCTACGAGCAGTACTTC.

This clone was counted a single time. The chain is built from TRBV11-2 and TRBJ2-1; 8 nucleotides align to TRBD2. CDR1 is SGHAT and CDR2 is FQNNGV in the germline V gene. The V and J ends lost 4 bases and 7 bases, in that order; junction bases with no gene match: 6. The CDR3 covers 14 residues. CDR3 sequence (DNA): TGTGCCAGCAGCTCGGGACTAGGGGGGAATGAGCAGTTCTTC. Residues: CASSSGLGGNEQFF.

This clone has a count of ten or more. This chain links TRBV21-1 with TRBJ1-5; the D segment call TRBD1 is taken from the table without a DNA check. TRBV21-1 is deemed a pseudogene. The CDR3 runs to 14 residues. CDR3 nucleotide sequence: TGTGCCAGCAGAGACAGGTATAGCAATCAGCCCCAGCATTTT. It encodes CASRDRYSNQPQHF.

The rearrangement uses TRBV7-8 and TRBJ1-4, with D possibly matching TRBD1 (5 bases). Deletions cut 5 bases from V and 7 bases from J, with 14 bases between. The CDR3 spans 14 residues. Germline V gene lookup returns CDR1 SGHVS and CDR2 FQNEAQ. In DNA form, the CDR3 reads TGTGCCAGCAGCCCAGGGTCAGCCGGTGAAAAACTGTTTTTT. It encodes CASSPGSAGEKLFF.

The chain recombines TRBV25-1 with TRBJ2-7, with D unresolved. Per the germline V gene, CDR1 is MGHDK and CDR2 is SYGVNS. This CDR3 is built from 10 residues. V was clipped by 3 bases and J by 5 bases, with 2 bases between them. The CDR3 reads CASSEDEQYF. CDR3 in DNA: TGTGCCAGCAGTGAGGACGAGCAGTACTTC.

This clone appeared once. The chain carries TRBV6-1 and TRBJ2-7, with 7 bases that match TRBD2. This CDR3 has 14 amino acids. Per the germline V gene, CDR1 is MNHNS and CDR2 is SASEGT. The junction had 6 bases not matched to a gene; V was cut back by 6 bases and J by 1 base. CDR3 sequence (DNA): TGTGCCAGCAGGGGGAGGGCAGAGTCCTACGAGCAGTACTTC. Translated: CASRGRAESYEQYF.

The chain is built from TRBV19 and TRBJ2-7, with 8 nucleotides matching TRBD1. Per germline, CDR1 LNHDA and CDR2 SQIVND (reference sequence). The CDR3 covers 14 residues. V dropped 8 bases and J dropped 4; count of bases not matched to a gene: 10. In nucleotides, the CDR3 is TGTGCCAGTGCCACCGACAGGGGAGAGTACGAGCAGTACTTC. Its translation is CASATDRGEYEQYF.

The table lists this clone with a few counts. This chain connects TRBV12-5 to TRBJ1-5; 9 bases line up with TRBD1. Germline loops: CDR1 LGHNT, CDR2 FRNRAP. After removal of 1 base from V and 3 bases from J, the junction contained 10 bases not matched to a gene. CDR3 length equals 18 residues. The CDR3 DNA reads as TGTGCTAGTGGTTTGGACCTCTCCGGGACAGGGAACAATCAGCCCCAGCATTTT. Protein product: CASGLDLSGTGNNQPQHF.

This chain joins TRBV28 and TRBJ1-5; D unresolved. CDR1 MDHEN and CDR2 SYDVKM come from the germline V gene. This CDR3 comprises 16 residues. Trimming took off 3 bases at V and 0 bases at J, with 12 bases between the two ends. The CDR3 region is CASSLNGFGSNQPQHF. The DNA of the CDR3 is TGTGCCAGCAGTTTGAATGGTTTTGGTAGCAATCAGCCCCAGCATTTT.

This clone was seen once. CDR3 amino acids: CASSQVDLVSFGELFF. CDR3 coding DNA: TGCGCCAGCAGCCAAGTCGATCTAGTGTCGTTCGGGGAGCTGTTTTTT. V and J are TRBV4-1 and TRBJ2-2; D is uncertain. V was pared by 1 base and J by 7 bases, with 16 bases between. The CDR3 consists of 16 residues. CDR1 is MGHRA, CDR2 YSYEKL, per germline.